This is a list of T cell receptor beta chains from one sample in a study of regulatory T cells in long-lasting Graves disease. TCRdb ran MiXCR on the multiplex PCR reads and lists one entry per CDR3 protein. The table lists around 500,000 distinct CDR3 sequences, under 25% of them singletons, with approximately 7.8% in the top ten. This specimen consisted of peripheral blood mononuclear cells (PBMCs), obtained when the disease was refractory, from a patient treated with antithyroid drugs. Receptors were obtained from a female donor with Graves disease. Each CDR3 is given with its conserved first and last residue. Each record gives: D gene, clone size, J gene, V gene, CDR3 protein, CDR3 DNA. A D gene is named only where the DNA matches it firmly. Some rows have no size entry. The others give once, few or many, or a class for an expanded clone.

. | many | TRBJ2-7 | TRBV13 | CASSADSSPYEQYF | TGTGCCAGCAGCGCGGACAGCTCACCCTACGAGCAGTACTTC
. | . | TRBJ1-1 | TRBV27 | CATRTGQNTEAFF | TGTGCCACCCGGACGGGACAGAACACTGAAGCTTTCTTT
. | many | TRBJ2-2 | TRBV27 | CASRPSGTGELFF | TGTGCCAGCAGGCCGTCAGGCACCGGGGAGCTGTTTTTT
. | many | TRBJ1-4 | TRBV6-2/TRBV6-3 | CASSTGTLTNEKLFF | TGTGCCAGCAGTACCGGGACACTGACTAATGAAAAACTGTTTTTT
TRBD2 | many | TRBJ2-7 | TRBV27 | CASGAGAYEQYF | TGTGCCAGCGGCGCGGGAGCCTACGAGCAGTACTTC
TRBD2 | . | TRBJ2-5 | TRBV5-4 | CASSPGTSAQETQYF | TGTGCCAGCAGCCCTGGGACTAGCGCCCAAGAGACCCAGTACTTC
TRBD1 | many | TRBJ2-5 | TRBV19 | CASSMRTGASRETQYF | TGTGCCAGTAGTATGAGGACAGGGGCGTCGAGAGAGACCCAGTACTTC
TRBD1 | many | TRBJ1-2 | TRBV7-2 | CASSSSTGGAYGYTF | TGTGCCAGCAGCTCCTCAACAGGGGGCGCGTATGGCTACACCTTC
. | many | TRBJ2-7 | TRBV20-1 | CSARDPGRDYEQYF | TGCAGTGCTAGAGATCCAGGGCGGGACTACGAGCAGTACTTC
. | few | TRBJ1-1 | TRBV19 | CASHGFATEAFF | TGTGCCAGCCATGGGTTCGCCACTGAAGCTTTCTTT
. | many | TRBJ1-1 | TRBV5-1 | CASSVTLNTEAFF | TGCGCCAGCAGCGTCACCTTGAACACTGAAGCTTTCTTT
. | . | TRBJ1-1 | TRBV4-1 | CASSQDRAKAFF | TGCGCCAGCAGCCAAGATAGAGCCAAAGCTTTCTTT
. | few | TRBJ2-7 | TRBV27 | CASGRQWQYF | TGTGCCAGCGGGCGTCAGTGGCAGTACTTC
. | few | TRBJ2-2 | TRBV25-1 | CASRKTGLGFLSGELFF | TGTGCCAGCCGAAAAACAGGGTTAGGTTTTCTTTCCGGGGAGCTGTTTTTT
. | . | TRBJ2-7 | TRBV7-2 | CASSLSRDSYEQYF | TGTGCCAGCAGCTTATCCAGGGACTCCTACGAGCAGTACTTC
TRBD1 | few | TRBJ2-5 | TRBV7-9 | CASSPRRGTDQETQYF | TGTGCCAGCAGCCCACGTAGGGGGACAGACCAAGAGACCCAGTACTTC
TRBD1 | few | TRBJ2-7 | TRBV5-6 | CASSFVAGGGMIGEQYF | TGTGCCAGCAGCTTTGTTGCAGGGGGCGGTATGATTGGCGAGCAGTACTTC
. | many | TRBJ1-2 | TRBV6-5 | CASSYGSDNYGYTF | TGTGCCAGCAGTTACGGTTCGGATAACTATGGCTACACCTTC
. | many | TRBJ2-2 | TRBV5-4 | CASSPLVGGTGELFF | TGTGCCAGCAGCCCCCTTGTCGGAGGGACCGGGGAGCTGTTTTTT
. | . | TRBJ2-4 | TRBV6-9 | CASSYDKGLLIQYF | TGTGCCAGCAGTTACGATAAGGGTTTACTTATTCAGTACTTC
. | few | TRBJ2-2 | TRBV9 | CASSLPRGGDTGELFF | TGTGCCAGCAGCCTCCCGAGGGGGGGGGACACCGGGGAGCTGTTTTTT
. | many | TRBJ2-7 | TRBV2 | CASSESGRYEQYF | TGTGCCAGCAGTGAGTCGGGGCGCTACGAGCAGTACTTC
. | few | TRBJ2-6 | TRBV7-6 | CASSQRGSSGANVLTF | TGTGCCAGCAGCCAGAGGGGAAGCTCTGGGGCCAACGTCCTGACTTTC
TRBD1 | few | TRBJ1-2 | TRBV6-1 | CASTNRPTGAANYGYTF | TGTGCCAGCACCAACAGGCCGACAGGGGCCGCTAACTATGGCTACACCTTC
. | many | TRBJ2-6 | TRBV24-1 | CATSHLSSGANVLTF | TGTGCCACCAGTCACCTTTCGTCTGGGGCCAACGTCCTGACTTTC
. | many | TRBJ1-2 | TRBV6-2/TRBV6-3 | CASSATGSGYTF | TGTGCCAGCAGTGCAACAGGGAGCGGCTACACCTTC
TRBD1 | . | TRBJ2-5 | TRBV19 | CASSIRQGVGETQYF | TGTGCCAGTAGTATTCGACAGGGGGTAGGAGAGACCCAGTACTTC
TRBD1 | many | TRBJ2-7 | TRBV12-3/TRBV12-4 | CASSLMSGQGGNEQYF | TGTGCCAGCAGTTTAATGTCGGGACAGGGGGGGAACGAGCAGTACTTC